The 31 T cell receptor beta chains below come from one sample, sequenced in a study of blood T cells in healthy people across ages. Alongside a J-beta primer mix, a sample-barcoded 5' primer served in a second PCR lasting about 7 to 12 cycles. TCRdb analysed the 5' RACE reads with MiXCR anew, one entry per CDR3 protein. The sample holds some 640,000 distinct CDR3 sequences, about 30% seen once. Sequencing was performed on blood. The receptors derive from a woman of 80 years or more in good health.

This clonotype was recorded at least ten times. This chain connects TRBV7-3 to TRBJ2-7, with D hard to call. This CDR3 spans 16 amino acids. V lost 1 base and J 3 bases, leaving 16 bases between the germline ends. Germline V gene sequence: CDR1 SGHTA, CDR2 FQGTGA. The CDR3 protein is CASSLRTLRPCYEQYF. CDR3 in DNA: TGTGCCAGCAGCTTAAGGACCCTGAGGCCCTGCTACGAGCAGTACTTC. Drawing the rest from reference TRBV7-3 and TRBJ2-7, the complete variable domain is GAGVSQTPSNKVTEKGKYVELRCDPISGHTALYWYRQSLGQGPEFLIYFQGTGAADDSGLPNDRFFAVRPEGSVSTLKIQRTERGDSAVYLCASSLRTLRPCYEQYFGPGTRLTVT.

To note about this clonotype: A read error is possible here, since a much larger clone lies one base away. The V gene is TRBV9, the J gene TRBJ2-7; D possibly uses TRBD1 or TRBD2 (5 bases each). The CDR3 contains 14 residues. Germline loops: CDR1 SGDLS, CDR2 YYNGEE. With 0 bases removed from V and 2 bases from J, the gap between germline ends came to 9 bases. CDR3 in amino acids: CASSVGGVAYEQYF. DNA of the CDR3: TGTGCCAGCAGCGTAGGAGGGGTTGCCTACGAGCAGTACTTC.

Ten or more counts support this clonotype. The chain couples TRBV4-2 to TRBJ2-1, with D unresolved. This CDR3 has 15 residues. Germline CDR1 LGHNA, CDR2 YNFKEQ. The V and J ends lost 0 bases and 10 bases respectively, with 16 bases between them. DNA of the CDR3: TGTGCCAGCAGCCAAGATAGCTCTACGCGACGAGAGCAGTTCTTC. Translated: CASSQDSSTRREQFF.

This clonotype occurred a few times. Being one base from a much bigger clone, this may be a read error. V gene TRBV4-1 combines with J gene TRBJ2-7; 10 bases match TRBD2. There are 15 residues in the CDR3. CDR1 and CDR2 from the germline V gene are MGHRA and YSYEKL. V dropped 4 bases and J dropped 7; count of bases not matched to a gene: 10. CDR3 in DNA: TGCGCCAGCAGCCGGGAGCGGGGGGGTTTATATGAGCAGTACTTC. Its translation: CASSRERGGLYEQYF.

This clonotype was seen a handful of times. The genes are TRBV27 and TRBJ1-2; D might be TRBD1 (6 bases). V lost 5 bases to trimming and J lost 6 bases, with 19 bases between them. The V gene's germline CDR1 is MNHEY and CDR2 SMNVEV (reference sequence). The CDR3 runs to 15 residues. The DNA of the CDR3 is TGTGCCAGCAGTCCGTCCAGGGGCAGGGAAAATGGCTACACCTTC. This codes for CASSPSRGRENGYTF.

The chain links TRBV20-1 to TRBJ2-2, with TRBD1 as a possible D gene (5 bases). V was pared by 6 bases and J by 6 bases, with 8 bases between. The CDR3 spans 11 residues. CDR1 DFQATT and CDR2 SNEGSKA come from the germline V gene (reference sequence). The DNA for the CDR3 is TGCAGTGCGGGGCGATCCGGGGAGCTGTTTTTT. It codes for CSAGRSGELFF.

A remark on this clonotype: Being one base from a much bigger clone, this may be a read error. The J gene is TRBJ1-1, the V gene TRBV10-3; D unresolved. CDR3 length: 16 residues. Germline V lookup: CDR1 ENHRY, CDR2 SYGVKD. CDR3 residues: CAVSESRVLLNTEAFF. In DNA, the CDR3 is TGTGCCGTCAGTGAGTCTAGGGTTCTGCTTAACACTGAAGCTTTCTTT.

This clonotype has more than one count but fewer than ten. J is TRBJ2-7 and V is TRBV28; 9 nucleotides match TRBD2. This CDR3 spans 15 amino acids. Trimming at V came to 5 bases and at J to 7 bases, leaving 12 bases not matched to a gene. Germline loops: CDR1 MDHEN, CDR2 SYDVKM. In nucleotides, the CDR3 is TGTGCCAGCAGTGTCCTGGGGACTAGCTACAATGAGCAGTACTTC. This codes for CASSVLGTSYNEQYF. Full variable domain (missing parts from reference TRBV28 and TRBJ2-7): DVKVTQSSRYLVKRTGEKVFLECVQDMDHENMFWYRQDPGLGLRLIYFSYDVKMKEKGDIPEGYSVSREKKERFSLILESASTNQTSMYLCASSVLGTSYNEQYFGPGTRLTVT.

The DNA of the CDR3 is TGTGCCAGCAGCTCGTATGGGGGGCAATTTCGACATGAGCAGTTCTTC. Amino acids: CASSSYGGQFRHEQFF. The J gene is TRBJ2-1, the V gene TRBV7-3; D is perhaps TRBD1 or TRBD2 (6 bases each). Per the germline V gene, CDR1 is SGHTA and CDR2 is FQGTGA. CDR3 length: 16 amino acids. V was pared by 4 bases and J by 8 bases, with 21 bases between.

This clonotype occurred many times. Being one base from a much bigger clone, this may be a read error. The chain joins TRBV6-2 or TRBV6-3 to TRBJ2-1, with 10 bases lining up with TRBD2. In germline, CDR1 is MNHEY, CDR2 SVGEGT. The CDR3 contains 15 residues. J was trimmed by 7 bases and V by 6 bases; bases with no gene match: 9. Here the CDR3 reads CASRKSGGASNEQFF. In nucleotides, the CDR3 is TGTGCCAGCAGGAAGAGCGGGGGGGCCTCGAATGAGCAGTTCTTC.

In regard to this clonotype: A much bigger clone sits one base away, suggesting this may be a read error. V usage is TRBV5-1 and J usage is TRBJ2-6, with 7 bases that match TRBD1. The germline V gene encodes CDR1 SGHRS and CDR2 YFSETQ. Trimming took 5 bases from V and 2 from J; bases not matched to a gene: 7. The CDR3 length is 16 residues. The CDR3 region is CASSTGTETGANVLTF. CDR3 in DNA: TGCGCCAGCAGTACCGGGACAGAGACTGGGGCCAACGTCCTGACTTTC.

Many counts were recorded for this clonotype. The chain links TRBV7-2 to TRBJ1-2; perhaps TRBD1 as D (5 bases). Germline V lookup: CDR1 SGHTA, CDR2 FQGNSA. The V gene lost 7 bases and the J gene lost 1 base, with 13 bases spanning the gap. CDR3 length: 14 amino acids. CDR3 region: CASTLGDSNYGYTF. The CDR3 region has the DNA TGTGCCAGCACCCTCGGAGACAGTAACTATGGCTACACCTTC.

This clonotype appeared a single time. The chain joins TRBV2 to TRBJ2-1; TRBD2 is a possible D gene (6 bases). CDR3 size: 13 residues. Germline assignment: CDR1 SNHLY and CDR2 FYNNEI. Trimming cost V 4 bases and J 10 bases, with 14 bases left between them. The CDR3 loop is CASSVEGGTEQFF. CDR3 DNA: TGTGCCAGCAGTGTAGAGGGAGGTACCGAGCAGTTCTTC.

This clonotype was observed at least ten times. The gene calls are TRBV6-2 or TRBV6-3 and TRBJ2-5; D is possibly TRBD1 or TRBD2 (5 bases each). Germline-derived CDR1 and CDR2 are MNHEY and SVGEGT. CDR3 length: 17 amino acids. Deletions cut 4 bases from V and 2 bases from J, with 20 bases between. The CDR3, as DNA: TGTGCCAGCAGTTCCGGTCTCGGGGCGCTTGGGCAAGAGACCCAGTACTTC. Protein sequence: CASSSGLGALGQETQYF.

This clonotype was detected a few times. The rearrangement uses TRBV5-1 and TRBJ2-7; 8 bases line up with TRBD1. This CDR3 is 16 amino acids long. Trimming removed 4 bases from V and 7 bases from J; junction bases left unmatched: 16. CDR1 SGHRS and CDR2 YFSETQ come from the germline V gene. Here the CDR3 DNA reads TGCGCCAGCAGCCCGGCGGACAGGGTCGGCTACAATGAGCAGTACTTC. Protein: CASSPADRVGYNEQYF.

This clonotype was seen ten or more times. The chain carries TRBV6-2 or TRBV6-3 and TRBJ2-5, with D possibly being TRBD1 (5 bases). In germline, CDR1 is MNHEY, CDR2 SVGEGT. CDR3 size: 19 residues. The V end lost 0 bases, the J end lost 2 bases, and 22 bases lay between the germline ends. The CDR3 sequence: CASSYSKGPDRATQETQYF. DNA of the CDR3: TGTGCCAGCAGTTACTCGAAGGGTCCTGACAGAGCGACTCAAGAGACCCAGTACTTC.

V is TRBV30 and J is TRBJ1-2; the D gene is possibly TRBD1 (5 bases). This CDR3 is built from 13 residues. Germline-derived CDR1 and CDR2 are GTSNPN and SVGIG (reference sequence). The ends were cut back, 6 bases at V and 4 bases at J, with 15 bases in the middle. The CDR3 sequence: CACPGDGSYGYTF. Written as DNA, the CDR3 is TGTGCCTGCCCGGGGGACGGGAGCTATGGCTACACCTTC.

This clonotype was seen many times. This may arise from a read error, as a much more abundant clone is one base away. V gene TRBV11-1 combines with J gene TRBJ2-6, with D maybe TRBD1 (5 bases). In germline, CDR1 is SGHAT, CDR2 FQDESV (reference sequence). The length of the CDR3 is 15 residues. CDR3: CASSLAGVGANVRTF. The CDR3, as DNA: TGTGCCAGCAGCTTAGCAGGGGTTGGGGCCAACGTCCGGACTTTC.

This clonotype came up many times. The chain couples TRBV29-1 to TRBJ2-7, with D possibly matching TRBD2 (5 bases). Germline assignment: CDR1 SQVTM and CDR2 ANQGSEA. The CDR3 contains 15 residues. Trimming took 0 bases from V and 1 from J, leaving 13 bases between them. DNA for the CDR3: TGCAGCGTTGAAGATACGGGAATCGGGTCCTACGAGCAGTACTTC. This gives the protein CSVEDTGIGSYEQYF.

Turning to this clonotype: Germline and junction disagree at one end, which may indicate a read error. The chain has TRBV20-1 and TRBJ1-1; no firm D call. The CDR3 is made up of 12 amino acids. The germline V gene encodes CDR1 DFQATT and CDR2 SNEGSKA (reference sequence). The CDR3 DNA reads as TGCAGTGCTAGAACGGTGAACACTGAAGTTTTCTTT. Protein: CSARTVNTEVFF.

The chain joins TRBV7-3 to TRBJ2-3; 12 bases are a match to TRBD2. This CDR3 comprises 15 residues. Germline CDR1 reads SGHTA; CDR2 reads FQGTGA. The V segment lost 2 bases and the J segment 5 bases; nucleotides outside the gene matches: 2. The CDR3 loop reads CASSLLAGGKDTQYF. In DNA, the CDR3 is TGTGCCAGCAGCTTACTAGCGGGGGGGAAAGATACGCAGTATTTT.

Remarks on this clonotype: A much larger clone lies one base from this, so it may be a read error. V and J are TRBV20-1 and TRBJ2-1, with D perhaps TRBD1 (6 bases). The CDR3 has 14 amino acids. Germline CDR1 reads DFQATT; CDR2 reads SNEGSKA (reference sequence). CDR3 loop: CSAREGHIYIEQFF. CDR3 bases: TGCAGTGCTAGAGAGGGACATATCTACATTGAGCAGTTCTTC.

The chain carries TRBV6-1 and TRBJ1-1; D gene unclear. This CDR3 has 14 amino acids. V was cut by 7 bases and J by 1 base, with 13 bases left in between. Germline assignment: CDR1 MNHNS and CDR2 SASEGT. CDR3 loop: CASNGPRGNTEAFF. In DNA, the CDR3 is TGTGCCAGCAATGGCCCCAGAGGGAACACTGAAGCTTTCTTT.

This chain connects TRBV7-2 to TRBJ2-4; D is possibly TRBD2 (5 bases). The V gene's germline CDR1 is SGHTA and CDR2 FQGNSA. This CDR3 is built from 15 residues. V lost 4 bases and J lost 13, with 23 bases in between. The chain's CDR3 is CASSSPRGSLGPQYF. The CDR3 coding sequence is TGTGCCAGCAGCTCGCCCCGGGGTTCTCTAGGGCCCCAGTACTTC.

This clonotype was observed at least ten times. The chain recombines TRBV6-1 with TRBJ2-6; possibly TRBD1 or TRBD2 for D (5 bases each). V lost 7 bases and J lost 2, with 15 bases in between. The CDR3 has 16 residues. In germline, CDR1 is MNHNS, CDR2 SASEGT. The CDR3 loop is CASIPTRGPGANVLTF. CDR3 coding DNA: TGTGCCAGCATCCCAACTAGGGGCCCTGGGGCCAACGTCCTGACTTTC.

In regard to this clonotype: A junction boundary mismatches the germline segment, possibly from a read error. The gene calls are TRBV7-7 and TRBJ1-4; 7 bases map to TRBD1. The V gene's germline CDR1 is SSHAT and CDR2 FNYEAQ (reference sequence). The CDR3 is made up of 15 amino acids. The CDR3 DNA reads as TGTGCTAGCAGCCCCAGACAGGGAAGGAATGAAAAACTGTTTTTT. Amino acids: CASSPRQGRNEKLFF.

A word on this clonotype: With a much larger clone just one base away, this may be a read error. V is TRBV20-1 and J is TRBJ2-5, with D possibly matching TRBD2 (6 bases). The CDR3 runs 14 residues. The V gene's germline CDR1 is DFQATT and CDR2 SNEGSKA (reference sequence). DNA for the CDR3: TGCAGTGCTTCCCCGGGGGAGCGCCAAGGGACCCAGTACTTC. Translating gives CSASPGERQGTQYF.

This clonotype was seen more than once but under ten times. The CDR3 here is CSARGLSYNSPLHF. The CDR3 DNA follows: TGCAGTGCTAGAGGTCTTTCCTATAATTCACCCCTCCACTTT. This chain uses TRBV20-1 with TRBJ1-6; no reliable D call. The CDR3 runs to 14 residues. In germline, CDR1 is DFQATT, CDR2 SNEGSKA (reference sequence). V lost 1 base and J lost 1, with 5 bases in between.

This clonotype was seen only a few times. The chain employs TRBV6-5 and TRBJ2-5, with a tentative D call TRBD2 (6 bases). Germline loops: CDR1 MNHEY, CDR2 SVGAGI. The CDR3 spans 14 residues. Trimming removed 2 bases at V and 1 base at J, with 8 bases between. The CDR3 sequence: CASSYVGGQETQYF. The DNA for the CDR3 is TGTGCCAGCAGTTACGTCGGGGGCCAAGAGACCCAGTACTTC.

V gene TRBV28 combines with J gene TRBJ2-5, with D unclear. The DNA end is a closer match to TRBJ2-7, so the J assignment may be wrong. The CDR3 has 12 amino acids. Germline V gives CDR1 MDHEN, CDR2 SYDVKM. As DNA, the CDR3 is TGTGCCAGCAGTTTCCTGGTCTACGAGCAGTACTTC. Protein product: CASSFLVYEQYF.

The sample holds a few counts of this clonotype. The chain couples TRBV6-2 or TRBV6-3 to TRBJ2-4, with a possible D match to TRBD2 (6 bases). This CDR3 spans 16 amino acids. V was trimmed by 4 bases and J by 3 bases, leaving 16 bases between them. Looked up from germline, CDR1 is MNHEY and CDR2 is SVGEGT. CDR3 in amino acids: CASSSLGEEDKNIQYF. CDR3 bases: TGTGCCAGCAGTTCTCTCGGGGAGGAAGACAAAAACATTCAGTACTTC.